The T cell receptor beta chain under discussion was sequenced for a study of T cell repertoires in cytomegalovirus infection. Comment on this clonotype: Its specificity is unknown.

The CDR3 is made up of 14 amino acids. Germline lookup yields CDR1 DFQATT and CDR2 SNEGSKA (reference sequence). J lost 4 bases, V lost 2 bases, and 6 bases had no gene match. A single record per CDR3 protein comes from TCRdb applying MiXCR to the reads. The table has around 500,000 distinct CDR3 sequences, approximately 42% seen once. The TCR originated in a human donor in good health (CMV status not recorded). Some clones in this sample may be carry-over from other donors' samples. Sample: cultured PBMCs, taken from culture after CMV antigen stimulation. The chain carries TRBV20-1 and TRBJ1-1; 8 nucleotides agree with TRBD1. The CDR3 region is CSARQGARGTEAFF. CDR3 DNA sequence: TGCAGTGCTAGACAGGGGGCGCGGGGCACTGAAGCTTTCTTT.